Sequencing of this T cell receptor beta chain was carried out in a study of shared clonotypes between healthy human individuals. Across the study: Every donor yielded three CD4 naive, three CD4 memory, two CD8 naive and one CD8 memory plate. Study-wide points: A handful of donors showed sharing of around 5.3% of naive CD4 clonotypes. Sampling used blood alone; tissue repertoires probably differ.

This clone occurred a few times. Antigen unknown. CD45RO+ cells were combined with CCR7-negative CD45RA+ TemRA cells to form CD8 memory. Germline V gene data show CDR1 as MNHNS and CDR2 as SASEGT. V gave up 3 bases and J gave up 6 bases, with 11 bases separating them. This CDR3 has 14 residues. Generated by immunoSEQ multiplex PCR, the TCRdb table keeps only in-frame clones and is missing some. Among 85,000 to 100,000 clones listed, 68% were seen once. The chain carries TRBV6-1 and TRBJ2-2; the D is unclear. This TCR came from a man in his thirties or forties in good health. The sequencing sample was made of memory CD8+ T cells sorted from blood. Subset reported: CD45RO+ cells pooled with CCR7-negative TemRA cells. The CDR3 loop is CASSENYRPGELFF. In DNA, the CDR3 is TGTGCCAGCAGTGAGAATTATCGACCCGGGGAGCTGTTTTTT.